This entry describes one T cell receptor (beta chain). Its antigen is unidentified. The repertoire was sequenced with immunoSEQ multiplex PCR; TCRdb's copy has only in-frame clones and lacks some. The sample includes about 280,000 clones, around 87% of them seen just once. The CDR3 is 14 amino acids. Looked up from germline, CDR1 is LNHDA and CDR2 is SQIVND (reference sequence). J lost 4 bases, V lost 8 bases, and 5 bases had no gene match. Specified treatment: around 19 received Ad26.COV2.S at low or high dose, single or two shots; several received placebo; per-sample allocation not given. The samples were gathered on day 63 after the first injection of vaccine or placebo. Ad26.COV2.S expressed prefusion-stabilized spike from the original Wuhan strain. This specimen belongs to a study of Ad26.COV2.S vaccination and SARS-CoV-2 variants. At the level of the study: Donor got 5x10^10 or 1x10^11 viral particles of Ad26.COV2.S.

General study findings and limits: Ad26.COV2.S recipients had broader spike-specific TCRs (P = 0.0014).

This TCR derives from a person between 18 and 59 years old who received the Ad26.COV2.S COVID-19 vaccine or a placebo. This material consisted of peripheral blood, taken in a trial of Ad26.COV2.S vaccine versus placebo. V usage is TRBV19 and J usage is TRBJ1-5, with TRBD1 matching over 10 bases. The CDR3: CASVRQGANQPQHF. The CDR3, as DNA: TGTGCCAGTGTAAGACAGGGGGCTAATCAGCCCCAGCATTTT.